A selection of T cell receptor beta chains follows, all from one sample in a study of blood T cell repertoires in COVID-19. The repertoire was sequenced with immunoSEQ multiplex PCR; TCRdb's copy has only in-frame clones and lacks some. The table shows 270,000 or so clones, with 90% occurring only once. Material: peripheral blood. These receptors all come from a woman aged 55-70 years with COVID-19, enrolled during active disease. Each CDR3 is given with its conserved first and last residue. A D gene is named only where the DNA matches it firmly.

d_call v_call cdr3_aa
TRBD1 TRBV7-2 CASSLTGAGGTEAFF
TRBD2 TRBV6-6 CASRGTSGGPYEQYF
. TRBV6-5 CATSRTDSTDTQYF
. TRBV6-5 CASTLNTEAFF
. TRBV28 CASSLWEILPRASASKPNEQFF
. TRBV6-5 CASSYDGGSYNEQFF
. TRBV27 CASSFYSSTDTQYF
. TRBV6-5 CASSPTDSNQPQHF
. TRBV5-1 CASSLAGVPAHTQYF
. TRBV6-2/TRBV6-3 CASSRGYNQPQHF
TRBD1 TRBV10-3 CAISGGQADQPQHF
TRBD1 TRBV19 CASSTAGGYGTEAFF
TRBD2 TRBV15 CATSSRGLAGYEQYF
. TRBV5-1 CASSLRVTGSGRGSNTGELFF
TRBD1 TRBV3-1/TRBV3-2 CASSQFGTGGDYGYTF
TRBD1 TRBV7-6 CASSSTGNPNEQFF
TRBD2 TRBV5-4 CASSSSGGVAYEQYF
. TRBV3-1/TRBV3-2 CASSQLMGSLNSPLHF
TRBD1 TRBV5-1 CASSLAKQGAGETQYF
TRBD1 TRBV6-6 CASRGTGADYEQYF
TRBD1 TRBV19 CASSTGGISYEQYF
. TRBV18 CASSPGHGDTIYF
. TRBV5-6 CASSLIGEGQFF
. TRBV7-9 CASSSAGPSYEQYF
TRBD2 TRBV7-3 CASSLTGVAGGPSEQFF
TRBD1 TRBV4-1 CASSQVQATGAFSYTF
TRBD1 TRBV6-5 CASRKDRGYGYTF
TRBD1 TRBV3-1/TRBV3-2 CASSQAIQGGYGYTF
. TRBV25-1 CASSRGGNTEAFF
TRBD1 TRBV7-2 CASSFPGGRWNTEAFF
. TRBV10-3 CAISSAREAETGYTF
TRBD1 TRBV30 CALDRGGGGNQPQHF
TRBD1 TRBV3-1/TRBV3-2 CASSHDDRAGETQYF
. TRBV6-2/TRBV6-3 CASSYTGPDTGELFF
. TRBV9 CASSSTGNDEQFF
TRBD1 TRBV30 CAFDTGTGAGVNEKLFF
TRBD1 TRBV11-3 CASSRDRDTEAFF
TRBD1 TRBV27 CASSTRTGLNTEAFF
. TRBV18 CASSRGASNEQYF